Described below is a single T cell receptor beta chain sequence and its context. The V end lost 0 bases, the J end lost 3 bases, and 17 bases lay between the germline ends. Germline V lookup: CDR1 LGHNA, CDR2 YSLEER. The length of the CDR3 is 17 residues. The data stem from a study of T cells after yellow fever vaccination. TCRdb ran MiXCR on the 5' RACE reads and lists one entry per CDR3 protein. The sample consists of 360,000 or so distinct CDR3 sequences, 9.5% to 13% of them appearing once. V is TRBV4-3 and J is TRBJ1-1; no definite D call. Sample: PBMCs, taken on the day of the first yellow fever vaccination. The TCR sequence derives from a young man who received the YFV17D yellow fever vaccine. This chain's CDR3 is CASSQDLRVGGDTEAFF. CDR3 in DNA: TGCGCCAGCAGCCAAGATCTTAGGGTGGGTGGTGACACTGAAGCTTTCTTT.